This TCR beta chain came from a study of immune heterogeneity within non-small cell lung tumors. Multiplex PCR relied on 32 V and 13 J primers to amplify TCR beta CDR3. TCRdb recomputed calls from the multiplex PCR reads with MiXCR, one row per CDR3 protein. The table includes over 25,000 distinct CDR3 sequences, 25% to 30% detected once. Template material comprised bulk tumor genomic DNA at roughly 630 ng per sample. Surgical sampling yielded several biopsies per primary tumor (spaced far apart). Enrolled patients presented with newly diagnosed, previously untreated non-small cell lung cancer and underwent curative surgery. Trimming stripped 6 bases from V and 1 base from J, with 9 bases between. Germline CDR1 SGHNT, CDR2 YENEEA. The CDR3 runs to 13 residues.

This clonotype originated in a man aged 40-49 years with non-small cell lung cancer. The sample was lung tumor tissue. The chain joins TRBV11-3 to TRBJ2-5; D call uncertain. The CDR3 loop is CASSIAFQETQYF. For the CDR3, the DNA is TGTGCCAGCAGTATTGCTTTCCAAGAGACCCAGTACTTC.